This T cell receptor (beta chain) came from a study of OX40 agonist ivuxolimab in advanced cancers. At the level of the study: Patients were 65% to 85% male with ages roughly 20 to 80, mean roughly 55.

Here immunoSEQ multiplex PCR was the method, and the copy in TCRdb shows in-frame clones only, minus some. Among tens of thousands of clones listed, about 85% were seen once. There are 15 residues in the CDR3. Germline V gene data show CDR1 as SGHAT and CDR2 as FQNNGV. Trimming removed 5 bases at V and 4 bases at J, with 16 bases between. The sequences come from CD4+ or CD8+ T cells sorted from blood, collected in a trial of the OX40 agonist ivuxolimab. The chain recombines TRBV11-2 with TRBJ2-3; perhaps TRBD2 as D (5 bases). The origin of this receptor is an adult with an advanced solid tumor such as melanoma, head and neck, liver or kidney cancer. The CDR3 here is CASSAFRGAADTQYF. DNA for the CDR3: TGTGCCAGCAGCGCTTTCCGGGGAGCAGCAGATACGCAGTATTTT.